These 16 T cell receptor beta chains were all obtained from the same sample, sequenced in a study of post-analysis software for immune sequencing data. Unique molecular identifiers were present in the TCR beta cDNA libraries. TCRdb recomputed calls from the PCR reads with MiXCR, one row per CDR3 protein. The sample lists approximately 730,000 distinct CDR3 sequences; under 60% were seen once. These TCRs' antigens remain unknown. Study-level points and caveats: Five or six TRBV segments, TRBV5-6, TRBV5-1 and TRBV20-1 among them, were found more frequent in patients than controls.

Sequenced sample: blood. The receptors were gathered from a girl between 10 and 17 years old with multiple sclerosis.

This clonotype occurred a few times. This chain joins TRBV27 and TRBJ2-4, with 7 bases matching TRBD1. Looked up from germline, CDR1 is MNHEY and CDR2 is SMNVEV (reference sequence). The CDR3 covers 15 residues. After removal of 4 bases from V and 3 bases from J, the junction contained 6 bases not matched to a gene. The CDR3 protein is CASSYSGQFKNIQYF. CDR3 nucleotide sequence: TGTGCCAGCAGTTACTCGGGACAGTTCAAAAACATTCAGTACTTC.

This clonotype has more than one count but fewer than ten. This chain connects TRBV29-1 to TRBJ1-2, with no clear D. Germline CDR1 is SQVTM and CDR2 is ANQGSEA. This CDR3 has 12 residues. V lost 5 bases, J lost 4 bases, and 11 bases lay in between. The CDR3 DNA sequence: TGCAGCGTTAGGTCTTACAGCTATGGCTACACCTTC. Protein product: CSVRSYSYGYTF. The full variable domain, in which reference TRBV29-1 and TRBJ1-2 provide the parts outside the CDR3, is SAVISQKPSRDICQRGTSLTIQCQVDSQVTMMFWYRQQPGQSLTLIATANQGSEATYESGFVIDKFPISRPNLTFSTLTVSNMSPEDSSIYLCSVRSYSYGYTFGSGTRLTVV.

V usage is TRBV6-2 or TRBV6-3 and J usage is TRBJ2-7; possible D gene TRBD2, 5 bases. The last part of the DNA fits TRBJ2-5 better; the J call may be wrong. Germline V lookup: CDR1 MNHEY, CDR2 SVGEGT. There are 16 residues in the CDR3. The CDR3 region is CASSPGEASYKETQYF. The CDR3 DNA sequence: TGTGCCAGCAGTCCCGGGGAAGCAAGCTATAAAGAGACCCAGTACTTC.

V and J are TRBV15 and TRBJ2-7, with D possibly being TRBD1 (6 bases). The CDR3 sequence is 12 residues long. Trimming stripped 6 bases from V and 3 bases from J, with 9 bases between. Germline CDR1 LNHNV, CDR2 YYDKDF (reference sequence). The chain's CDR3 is CATRQGVYEQYF. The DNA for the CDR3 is TGTGCCACCAGACAGGGCGTCTACGAGCAGTACTTC.

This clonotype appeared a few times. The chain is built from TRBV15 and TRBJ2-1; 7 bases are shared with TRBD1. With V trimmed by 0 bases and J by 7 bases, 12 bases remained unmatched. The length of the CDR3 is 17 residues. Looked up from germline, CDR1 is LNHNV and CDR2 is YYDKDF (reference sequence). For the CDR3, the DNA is TGTGCCACCAGCAGAGATCTCCAGGGGGTGGGGAGTAATGAGCAGTTCTTC. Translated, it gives CATSRDLQGVGSNEQFF.

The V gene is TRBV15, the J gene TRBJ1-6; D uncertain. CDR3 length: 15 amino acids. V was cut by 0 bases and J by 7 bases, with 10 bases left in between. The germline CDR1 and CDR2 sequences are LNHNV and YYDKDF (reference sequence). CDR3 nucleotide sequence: TGTGCCACCAGCAGAGATAGGCTACAAAATTCACCCCTCCACTTT. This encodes CATSRDRLQNSPLHF.

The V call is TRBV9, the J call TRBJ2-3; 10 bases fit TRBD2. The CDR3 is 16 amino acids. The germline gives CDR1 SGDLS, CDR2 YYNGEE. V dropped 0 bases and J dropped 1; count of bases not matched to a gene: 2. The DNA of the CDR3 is TGTGCCAGCAGCGTAGTCAGCGGGGGGGGCACAGATACGCAGTATTTT. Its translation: CASSVVSGGGTDTQYF.

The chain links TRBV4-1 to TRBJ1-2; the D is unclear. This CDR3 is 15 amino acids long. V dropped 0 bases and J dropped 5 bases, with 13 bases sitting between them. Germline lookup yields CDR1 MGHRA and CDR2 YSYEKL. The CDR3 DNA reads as TGCGCCAGCAGCCAAGATGAGGGAATGAAGTATGGCTACACCTTC. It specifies CASSQDEGMKYGYTF.

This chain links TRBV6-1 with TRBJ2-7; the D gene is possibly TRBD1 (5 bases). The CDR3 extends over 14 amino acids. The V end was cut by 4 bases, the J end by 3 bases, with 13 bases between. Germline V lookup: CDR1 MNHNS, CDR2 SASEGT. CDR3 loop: CASSVGVPHYEQYF. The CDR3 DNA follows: TGTGCCAGCAGTGTAGGGGTCCCCCACTACGAGCAGTACTTC.

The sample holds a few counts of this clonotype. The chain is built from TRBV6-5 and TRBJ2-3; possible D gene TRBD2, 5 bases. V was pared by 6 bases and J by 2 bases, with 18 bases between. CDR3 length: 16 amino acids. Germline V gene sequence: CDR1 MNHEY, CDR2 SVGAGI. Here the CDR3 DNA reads TGTGCCAGCAGCAACTCCCTAGCTGCAGTCACAGATACGCAGTATTTT. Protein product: CASSNSLAAVTDTQYF.

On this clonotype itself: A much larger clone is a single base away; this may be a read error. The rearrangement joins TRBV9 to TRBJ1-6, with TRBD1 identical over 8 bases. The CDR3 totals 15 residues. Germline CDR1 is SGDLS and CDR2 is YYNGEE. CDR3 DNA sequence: TGTGCCCGCAGCGCTCCCGGGACAGGACATTCACCCCTCCACTTT. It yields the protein CARSAPGTGHSPLHF.

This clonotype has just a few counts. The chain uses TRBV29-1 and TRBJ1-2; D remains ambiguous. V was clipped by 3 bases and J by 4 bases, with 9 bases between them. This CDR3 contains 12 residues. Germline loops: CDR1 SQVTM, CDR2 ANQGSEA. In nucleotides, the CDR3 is TGCAGCGTTGATATGGTGGCCTATGGCTACACCTTC. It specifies CSVDMVAYGYTF.

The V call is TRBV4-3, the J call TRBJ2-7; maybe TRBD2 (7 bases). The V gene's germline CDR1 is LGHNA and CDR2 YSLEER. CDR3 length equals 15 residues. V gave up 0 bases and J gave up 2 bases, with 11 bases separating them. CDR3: CASSQEGGLAYEQYF. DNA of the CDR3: TGCGCCAGCAGCCAAGAGGGGGGGCTGGCCTACGAGCAGTACTTC.

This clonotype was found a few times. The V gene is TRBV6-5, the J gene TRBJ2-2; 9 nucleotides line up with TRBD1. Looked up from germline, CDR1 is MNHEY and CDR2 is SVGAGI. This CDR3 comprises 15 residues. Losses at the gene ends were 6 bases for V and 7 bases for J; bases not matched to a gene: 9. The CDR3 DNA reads TGTGCCAGCAGACCGGGACAGGGTCCCGGCGGGGAGCTGTTTTTT. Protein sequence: CASRPGQGPGGELFF.

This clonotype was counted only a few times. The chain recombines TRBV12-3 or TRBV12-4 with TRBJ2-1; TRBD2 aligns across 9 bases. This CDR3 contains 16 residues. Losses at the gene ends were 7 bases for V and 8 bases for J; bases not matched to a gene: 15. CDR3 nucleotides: TGTGCCAGCACCCCAGGTTCGGCTAGCGGGAATTATGAGCAGTTCTTC. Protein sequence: CASTPGSASGNYEQFF.

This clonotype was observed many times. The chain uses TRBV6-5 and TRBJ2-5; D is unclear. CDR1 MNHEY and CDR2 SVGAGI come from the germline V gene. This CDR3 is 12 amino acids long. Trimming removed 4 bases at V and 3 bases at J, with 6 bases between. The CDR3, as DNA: TGTGCCAGCAGTTCCGCTAAAGAGACCCAGTACTTC. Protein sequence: CASSSAKETQYF.